This T cell receptor beta chain was captured by sequencing in a study of immune reconstitution after stem cell transplant in scleroderma. TCRdb independently ran MiXCR on the RT-PCR reads; one entry per CDR3 protein. The sample has around 2,600 distinct CDR3 sequences, 6.4% seen once. Trimming pared 0 bases from V and 2 bases from J, leaving 14 bases between. CDR1 is MNHNY and CDR2 is SVGAGI in the germline V gene (reference sequence). CDR3 length: 16 residues. By sample share, this clonotype is medium-sized. The chain links TRBV6-6 to TRBJ2-7; the D gene is possibly TRBD1 (5 bases). The receptor's source is a female donor with systemic sclerosis. This specimen was acquired before or after autologous hematopoietic stem cell transplantation (not recorded which). CDR3 DNA sequence: TGTGCCAGCAGTTACTCGAAAAGGGGAACAACCTACGAGCAGTACTTC. Translation: CASSYSKRGTTYEQYF.